Below, one TCR beta chain is given with its context. The data are from a study of blood T cell repertoires in COVID-19. On the study more broadly: Samples of COVID-19 (acute and convalescent) were obtained from the United States, Italy and Spain. T cells, B-cell-depleted T cells, or PBMCs supplied cDNA or gDNA.

How the authors handled the data: Researchers report that nucleated cell counts were estimated from reference gene primer amplification. Profiling relied on immunoSEQ multiplex PCR, and the TCRdb table lists in-frame clones only, not all of them. Clone size and the V and J calls come from that table; the DNA yielded D and trimming. The sample has some 180,000 clones; around 80% are singletons. With 6 bases removed from V and 7 bases from J, the gap between germline ends came to 21 bases. The germline V gene encodes CDR1 MDHEN and CDR2 SYDVKM. There are 15 residues in the CDR3. This sequence originates from a man aged 50 to 59 who had recovered from COVID-19. This chain uses TRBV28 with TRBJ1-2; D is perhaps TRBD1 (6 bases). Sequencing was performed on peripheral blood. CDR3 region: CASSPMYWGRGGYTF. The CDR3 nucleotides read TGTGCCAGCAGCCCAATGTATTGGGGGCGTGGTGGCTACACCTTC.